Shown below are 14 T cell receptor beta chains from a single sample sequenced in a study of blood T cell repertoires in COVID-19. TCRdb's copy holds only in-frame clones and misses some; the assay was immunoSEQ multiplex PCR. The table records 100,000 or so clones, roughly 89% of them present only once. Sequenced sample: peripheral blood. These receptors were collected from a man in his 70s with acute or convalescent COVID-19.

V gene TRBV5-6 combines with J gene TRBJ1-2; perhaps TRBD1 as D (5 bases). This CDR3 has 13 amino acids. Trimming stripped 0 bases from V and 4 bases from J, with 7 bases between. Germline values: CDR1 SGHDT, CDR2 YYEEEE. As DNA, the CDR3 is TGTGCCAGCAGCTTGGAGGGGTCCTATGGCTACACCTTC. It is translated as CASSLEGSYGYTF. Combining the CDR3 with reference TRBV5-6 and TRBJ1-2 gives the whole variable domain DAGVTQSPTHLIKTRGQQVTLRCSPKSGHDTVSWYQQALGQGPQFIFQYYEEEERQRGNFPDRFSGHQFPNYSSELNVNALLLGDSALYLCASSLEGSYGYTFGSGTRLTVV.

The gene calls are TRBV5-6 and TRBJ1-4, with 8 bases that match TRBD1. The CDR3 spans 17 residues. In germline, CDR1 is SGHDT, CDR2 YYEEEE. V lost 4 bases and J lost 2; bases outside the gene matches: 10. The CDR3 region has the DNA TGTGCCAGCAGCCAGGGACAGGAATCTCCTACTAATGAAAAACTGTTTTTT. Translated, it gives CASSQGQESPTNEKLFF.

Of note for this clone: Sequence at one end of the junction differs from germline and may be a read error. This sequence joins TRBV24-1 and TRBJ2-7; 9 bases match TRBD1. The CDR3 length is 14 residues. Germline V gene sequence: CDR1 KGHDR, CDR2 SFDVKD. CDR3 DNA: TGTGCCCCCAGGGCCGGGACAGGGTCGAACGAGCAGTACTTC. Its translation is CAPRAGTGSNEQYF.

V is TRBV28 and J is TRBJ2-7; 14 bases fit TRBD2. Germline CDR1 and CDR2: MDHEN and SYDVKM. V lost 6 bases, J lost 1 base, and 2 bases stayed unmatched. The CDR3 length is 15 residues. For the CDR3, the DNA is TGTGCCAGCAGACGACTAGCGGGAGGGTCCTACGAGCAGTACTTC. It encodes CASRRLAGGSYEQYF.

The chain has TRBV19 and TRBJ1-5, with 7 bases identical to TRBD1. The junction had 8 bases not matched to a gene; V was cut back by 6 bases and J by 6 bases. This CDR3 has 14 residues. The germline gives CDR1 LNHDA, CDR2 SQIVND (reference sequence). The CDR3 DNA is TGTGCCAGTAGGCCGCAAGACAGGGTTCAGCCCCAGCATTTT. Translation: CASRPQDRVQPQHF.

This clone has a single count. The chain joins TRBV11-3 to TRBJ2-3; TRBD2 aligns across 7 bases. Germline V CDR1 and CDR2: SGHNT, YENEEA. With 3 bases clipped from V and 0 bases from J, the junction kept 6 bases outside the gene matches. This CDR3 is 16 amino acids long. The CDR3 spells CASSFKRDPSTDTQYF. The CDR3 region has the DNA TGTGCCAGCAGCTTCAAGCGGGACCCCAGCACAGATACGCAGTATTTT.

V gene TRBV5-6 combines with J gene TRBJ1-5; maybe TRBD1 (5 bases). The CDR3 has 14 residues. From germline, CDR1 is SGHDT and CDR2 YYEEEE. V was shortened by 2 bases and J by 4 bases, with 10 bases between the two germline ends. CDR3 sequence: CASSFGQGNQPQHF. The CDR3 DNA sequence: TGTGCCAGCAGCTTTGGGCAGGGAAATCAGCCCCAGCATTTT.

J is TRBJ2-1 and V is TRBV15, with D possibly being TRBD1 (6 bases). The CDR3 runs 14 residues. Per the germline V gene, CDR1 is LNHNV and CDR2 is YYDKDF (reference sequence). The V end was cut by 2 bases, the J end by 8 bases, with 13 bases between. CDR3 sequence (DNA): TGTGCCACCAGCAGACCCAGGGGACGGGATGAGCAGTTCTTC. This translates into CATSRPRGRDEQFF.

This chain links TRBV6-5 with TRBJ1-5; 12 nucleotides agree with TRBD1. This CDR3 region has 15 residues. Germline V lookup: CDR1 MNHEY, CDR2 SVGAGI. Trimming took 6 bases from V and 7 from J; bases not matched to a gene: 7. The CDR3 spells CASSSGTGGGQPQHF. CDR3 nucleotide sequence: TGTGCCAGCAGCTCCGGGACAGGGGGCGGGCAGCCCCAGCATTTT.

This chain uses TRBV18 with TRBJ2-2, with D perhaps TRBD2 (6 bases). Germline CDR1 is KGHSH and CDR2 is LQKENI. The CDR3 has 17 residues. Trimming stripped 0 bases from V and 0 bases from J, with 11 bases between. The CDR3 DNA follows: TGTGCCAGCTCACCACCCAGTAGCGGAACGAACACCGGGGAGCTGTTTTTT. It is translated as CASSPPSSGTNTGELFF.

The chain employs TRBV3-1 (or the pseudogene TRBV3-2) and TRBJ2-4, with D perhaps TRBD1 (6 bases). Germline CDR1 is LGHDT and CDR2 is YNNKEL (reference sequence). This CDR3 spans 16 amino acids. Trimming removed 4 bases at V and 1 base at J, with 14 bases between. The CDR3 loop reads CASSPAGERAKNIQYF. In DNA form, the CDR3 reads TGTGCCAGCAGCCCCGCAGGGGAACGGGCCAAAAACATTCAGTACTTC.

This clone was counted a single time. The chain is built from TRBV15 and TRBJ1-2, with D possibly TRBD1 on 6 matching bases. V lost 5 bases, J lost 2 bases, and 12 bases lay in between. CDR1 is LNHNV, CDR2 YYDKDF, per germline (reference sequence). The CDR3 sequence is 14 residues long. Here the CDR3 DNA reads TGTGCCACCAGCCCCGACAGGTCCAACTATGGCTACACCTTC. It specifies CATSPDRSNYGYTF.

The chain links TRBV18 to TRBJ2-1, with 7 bases matching TRBD1. Looked up from germline, CDR1 is KGHSH and CDR2 is LQKENI. The junction had 8 bases not matched to a gene; V was cut back by 0 bases and J by 6 bases. The length of the CDR3 is 16 residues. This CDR3 reads CASSPPSTGQSNEQFF. CDR3 DNA sequence: TGTGCCAGCTCACCACCGTCGACAGGGCAGTCCAATGAGCAGTTCTTC.

The chain is built from TRBV12-2 and TRBJ2-3; no check of the table's D call, TRBD1, against the DNA was made. TRBV12-2 is shown as a pseudogene. The CDR3 contains 15 residues. CDR3 protein: CASRPITGGTDTQYF. DNA of the CDR3: TGTGCAAGTCGCCCCATCACAGGGGGCACAGATACGCAGTATTTT.